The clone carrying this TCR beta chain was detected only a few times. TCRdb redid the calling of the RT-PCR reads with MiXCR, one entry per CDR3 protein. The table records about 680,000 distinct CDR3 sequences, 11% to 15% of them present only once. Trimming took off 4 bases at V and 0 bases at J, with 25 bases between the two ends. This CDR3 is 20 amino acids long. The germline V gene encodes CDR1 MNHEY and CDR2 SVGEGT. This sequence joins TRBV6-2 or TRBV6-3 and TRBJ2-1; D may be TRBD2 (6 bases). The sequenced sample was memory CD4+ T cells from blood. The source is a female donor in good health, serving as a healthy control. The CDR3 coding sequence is TGTGCCAGCAGTTGGGATTTGGCTAGCGCCACTGAGAGCTCCTACAATGAGCAGTTCTTC. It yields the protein CASSWDLASATESSYNEQFF.